This TCR beta chain was found in a study of T cell responses to AZD1222 COVID-19 vaccine. V lost 1 base and J lost 2, with 9 bases in between. Per the germline V gene, CDR1 is SGHKS and CDR2 is YYEKEE (reference sequence). The CDR3 extends over 14 amino acids. Whole-study findings and limits: Among spike-specific TCRs, nearly half reportedly target unmutated variant regions. A mostly white British donor set with more females was recruited, and clonal diversity was possibly underestimated.

This clone has just one count. The target antigen is unknown. Here immunoSEQ multiplex PCR was the method, and the copy in TCRdb shows in-frame clones only, minus some. Among about 180,000 clones, about 90% were seen once, and the ten largest hold around 3%. This receptor was identified in an adult in good health. The chain links TRBV5-5 to TRBJ2-5; D is perhaps TRBD2 (5 bases). The input for sequencing was peripheral blood, taken on day 0 of AZD1222 vaccination. The CDR3 sequence: CASSLMGRQETQYF. Written as DNA, the CDR3 is TGTGCCAGCAGCTTGATGGGGAGACAAGAGACCCAGTACTTC.